This T cell receptor (beta chain) came from a study of blood T cell repertoires in COVID-19. About the research overall: The study drew acute and convalescent COVID-19 samples from the United States, Italy and Spain.

This clone showed up just a few times. The CDR3 spans 14 residues. Trimming took 3 bases from V and 6 from J; bases not matched to a gene: 4. CDR1 LGHDT and CDR2 YNNKEL come from the germline V gene (reference sequence). In the authors' methods: The authors estimated nucleated cell counts from reference gene primer amplification. Some clones are missing from TCRdb's copy, which holds only in-frame ones; the method was immunoSEQ multiplex PCR. That table gives V, J and clone size, and the DNA gave D and trimming. Among almost 100,000 clones listed, around nine tenths were seen once. Sequenced: peripheral blood. The chain combines TRBV3-1 (or the pseudogene TRBV3-2) with TRBJ1-5; TRBD1 agrees at 8 bases. The receptor's source is a man aged 50-60 years with acute or convalescent COVID-19. The CDR3 is CASSQSGGGQPQHF. The DNA of the CDR3 is TGTGCCAGCAGCCAGTCAGGGGGCGGTCAGCCCCAGCATTTT.